This TCR beta chain was captured in a study of shared clonotypes between healthy human individuals. Findings and caveats of the study: Only blood was sampled, and tissue TCR repertoires likely differ from blood ones. Some naive CD4 clonotypes, roughly 5%, turned up in common across a handful of donors.

CDR3 length equals 13 residues. V lost 6 bases and J lost 1, with 9 bases in between. The V gene's germline CDR1 is LNHNV and CDR2 YYDKDF (reference sequence). This clone was seen only a few times. What it binds is not known. The assay used deep level. Some 32,000 T cell genomes, or 200 to 250 ng DNA, went into the sorted-subset replicate PCRs. The assay was immunoSEQ multiplex PCR, and TCRdb's table has in-frame clones only and misses some. The table has about 79,000 clones, about 65% seen once. This TCR derives from a man aged 30-40 years in good health. What was sequenced was memory CD8+ T cells sorted from blood. Noted subset: CD45RO+ cells pooled with CCR7-negative TemRA cells. The chain carries TRBV15 and TRBJ1-1; unclear D gene. CDR3: CATSNGQNTEAFF. The CDR3 coding sequence is TGTGCCACCAGTAACGGGCAGAACACTGAAGCTTTCTTT.